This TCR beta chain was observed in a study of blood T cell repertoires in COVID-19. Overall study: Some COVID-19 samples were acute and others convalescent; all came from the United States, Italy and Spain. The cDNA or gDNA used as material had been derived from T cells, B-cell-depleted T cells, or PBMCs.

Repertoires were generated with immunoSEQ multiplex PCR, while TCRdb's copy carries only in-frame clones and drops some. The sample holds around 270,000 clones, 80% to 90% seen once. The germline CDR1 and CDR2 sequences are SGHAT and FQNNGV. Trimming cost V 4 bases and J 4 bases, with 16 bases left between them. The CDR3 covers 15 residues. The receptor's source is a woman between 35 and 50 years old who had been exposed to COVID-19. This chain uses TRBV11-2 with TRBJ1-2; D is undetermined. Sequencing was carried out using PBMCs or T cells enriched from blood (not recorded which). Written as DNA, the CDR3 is TGTGCCAGCAGCTCACTTTCTGGGGAGAGCTATGGCTACACCTTC. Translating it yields CASSSLSGESYGYTF.